This T cell receptor (beta chain) was found in a study of tissue T cells after allogeneic stem cell transplantation. Regarding this clone: Antigen: not known. Each gene name is a mouse one. The CDR3 end falls 1 residue outside the read, so it is completed with the germline J gene.

Germline V lookup: CDR1 MNHDT, CDR2 YYDKIL. The CDR3 covers 11 residues. The V gene end was trimmed by 7 bases and the J gene end by 7 bases; junction bases not matched to a gene: 1. Overall study results and limits: This small cohort was clinically heterogeneous, and sampling depth was a limitation. Some tissue clones might be persisting host cells; their alloreactivity or antigen specificity was not determined.

Time point in this sample: mouse harvest day 7 after allogeneic transplant. The graft held 10^6 splenic CD5+ T cells and 10^7 T-cell-depleted bone marrow cells. Mice had MHC-mismatched B6 into BALB/c GVHD, sampled day 7 or 14. Assay: immunoSEQ multiplex PCR; the TCRdb copy retains only in-frame clones and omits some. The table lists about 7,800 clones, 40% to 60% of them singletons. This chain links TRBV17 with TRBJ2-7; 10 nucleotides match TRBD2. Material for sequencing was gut tissue. The clonotype was recovered from a female BALB/c mouse given C57BL/6 T cells with graft-versus-host disease after an allogeneic hematopoietic cell transplant. The CDR3 spells CASKTGGEQYF. The sequenced CDR3 bases are TGTGCTAGCAAGACTGGGGGGGAACAGTAC.